One sample yielded the 29 T cell receptor beta chains listed below, sequenced in a study of blood T cell repertoires in COVID-19. This table comes from immunoSEQ multiplex PCR, and its TCRdb copy is limited to in-frame clones, with some not included. The table lists just over 300,000 clones, over 80% of them singletons. Sequencing was carried out using PBMCs or T cells enriched from blood (not recorded which). These receptors originate from a woman under 30 who had recovered from COVID-19.

The V gene is TRBV2, the J gene TRBJ2-7, with TRBD1 matching 8 bases. V lost 8 bases to trimming and J lost 10 bases; unmatched junction nucleotides: 10. The CDR3 consists of 12 residues. Germline lookup yields CDR1 SNHLY and CDR2 FYNNEI. The CDR3, as DNA: TGTGCCAGCGGTGGACAGGGAAGGGTCCAGTACTTC. It is translated as CASGGQGRVQYF.

V is TRBV6-5 and J is TRBJ2-5; D may be TRBD1 (5 bases). This CDR3 is built from 13 residues. V gave up 6 bases and J gave up 5 bases, with 13 bases separating them. Germline CDR1 is MNHEY and CDR2 is SVGAGI. The CDR3 region is CASRLRGAETQYF. The DNA of the CDR3 is TGTGCCAGCAGACTTCGTGGGGCGGAGACCCAGTACTTC.

J is TRBJ1-2 and V is TRBV19; the match to TRBD1 covers 8 bases. This CDR3 comprises 16 residues. V gave up 0 bases and J gave up 2 bases; unmatched junction bases: 5. Germline-derived CDR1 and CDR2 are LNHDA and SQIVND (reference sequence). For the CDR3, the DNA is TGTGCCAGTAGTATAGATCGGACAGGGACGAACTATGGCTACACCTTC. Translation gives CASSIDRTGTNYGYTF.

The gene calls are TRBV9 and TRBJ2-1, with TRBD2 identical over 11 bases. The CDR3 is 15 residues long. The germline V gene has CDR1 SGDLS and CDR2 YYNGEE. V lost 0 bases and J lost 6; bases outside the gene matches: 2. CDR3 protein: CASSVDLAGGNEQFF. The DNA of the CDR3 is TGTGCCAGCAGCGTAGATCTAGCGGGGGGCAATGAGCAGTTCTTC.

This chain connects TRBV4-1 to TRBJ1-2; 7 bases line up with TRBD1. The V and J ends lost 1 base and 1 base, in that order; junction bases with no gene match: 3. The CDR3 has 15 amino acids. Looked up from germline, CDR1 is MGHRA and CDR2 is YSYEKL. The CDR3 spells CASSQVDRDNYGYTF. CDR3 in DNA: TGCGCCAGCAGCCAAGTCGACAGGGATAACTATGGCTACACCTTC.

The chain has TRBV7-2 and TRBJ1-1; the match to TRBD1 covers 7 bases. With V trimmed by 8 bases and J by 3 bases, 6 bases remained unmatched. Germline V gene lookup returns CDR1 SGHTA and CDR2 FQGNSA. CDR3 length: 13 residues. This CDR3 reads CASVLQGHTEAFF. CDR3 DNA: TGTGCCAGCGTCCTACAGGGGCACACTGAAGCTTTCTTT.

The chain recombines TRBV18 with TRBJ2-7, with D possibly being TRBD2 (5 bases). V was cut by 3 bases and J by 3 bases, with 12 bases left in between. The germline gives CDR1 KGHSH, CDR2 LQKENI. This CDR3 is 14 amino acids long. In DNA, the CDR3 is TGTGCCAGCTCACCGGGAGTAACTTACTACGAGCAGTACTTC. Residues: CASSPGVTYYEQYF.

The chain carries TRBV6-5 and TRBJ2-7; D unclear. Trimming took off 7 bases at V and 4 bases at J, with 8 bases between the two ends. The CDR3 totals 11 residues. Germline CDR1 reads MNHEY; CDR2 reads SVGAGI. This chain's CDR3 is CASIRSYEQYF. Written as DNA, the CDR3 is TGTGCCAGCATACGTAGTTACGAGCAGTACTTC.

This chain links TRBV2 with TRBJ2-5; D is perhaps TRBD1 (5 bases). Germline values: CDR1 SNHLY, CDR2 FYNNEI. Trimming stripped 5 bases from V and 1 base from J, with 8 bases between. The CDR3 is 13 amino acids. CDR3 nucleotides: TGTGCCAGCAGTTACCAGGGCCAAGAGACCCAGTACTTC. Amino acids: CASSYQGQETQYF.

J is TRBJ1-1 and V is TRBV4-3; tentative D call: TRBD1 (5 bases). CDR1 and CDR2 from the germline V gene are LGHNA and YSLEER. V lost 0 bases to trimming and J lost 3 bases, with 14 bases between them. This CDR3 is 16 amino acids long. The CDR3 sequence: CASSQDPGRAYTEAFF. CDR3 sequence (DNA): TGCGCCAGCAGCCAAGATCCTGGCAGGGCGTACACTGAAGCTTTCTTT.

This chain uses TRBV9 with TRBJ2-3; D perhaps matches TRBD1 (5 bases). The V end lost 2 bases, the J end lost 4 bases, and 11 bases lay between the germline ends. The CDR3 is 14 residues long. Germline lookup yields CDR1 SGDLS and CDR2 YYNGEE. This CDR3 reads CASSVRQSSDTQYF. Here the CDR3 DNA reads TGTGCCAGCAGCGTCCGACAGTCATCAGATACGCAGTATTTT.

The genes are TRBV7-2 and TRBJ2-4, with 9 nucleotides matching TRBD2. The trim removed 5 bases at V and 4 bases at J, leaving 6 bases unmatched. The CDR3 is made up of 15 amino acids. CDR1 is SGHTA, CDR2 FQGNSA, per germline. The CDR3: CASSRNSGGKNIQYF. DNA for the CDR3: TGTGCCAGCAGCCGTAATAGCGGGGGAAAAAACATTCAGTACTTC.

The chain joins TRBV28 to TRBJ1-6; D remains ambiguous. The CDR3 is 12 residues long. Trimming shortened V by 5 bases and J by 9 bases, and 8 bases separated the two germline ends. Germline V CDR1 and CDR2: MDHEN, SYDVKM. CDR3 protein: CASSTPSSPLHF. The CDR3 DNA sequence: TGTGCCAGCAGTACTCCGTCTTCACCCCTCCACTTT.

This clone was observed a handful of times. The chain recombines TRBV2 with TRBJ2-7; maybe TRBD2 (6 bases). V lost 9 bases to trimming and J lost 7 bases, with 19 bases between them. CDR3 size: 13 residues. The germline gives CDR1 SNHLY, CDR2 FYNNEI. CDR3 in DNA: TGTGCCAGTGTCGCGGGGTCCGGTGGGGAGCAGTACTTC. Its protein is CASVAGSGGEQYF.

V usage is TRBV24-1 and J usage is TRBJ2-5, with 7 nucleotides matching TRBD1. V was pared by 2 bases and J by 4 bases, with 9 bases of the junction left unmatched. In germline, CDR1 is KGHDR, CDR2 SFDVKD. The CDR3 extends over 16 amino acids. CDR3 nucleotide sequence: TGTGCCACCAGTGATTCCCTGACAGGGCGAGTAGAGACCCAGTACTTC. It encodes CATSDSLTGRVETQYF.

This chain connects TRBV30 to TRBJ1-2, with D possibly matching TRBD1 (6 bases). Germline V lookup: CDR1 GTSNPN, CDR2 SVGIG (reference sequence). The CDR3 loop spans 15 amino acids. Trimming removed 0 bases at V and 6 bases at J, with 17 bases between. CDR3 bases: TGTGCCTGGAGTGTAAGGTGGCAGGGGAAGGATGGCTACACCTTC. This translates into CAWSVRWQGKDGYTF.

The gene calls are TRBV9 and TRBJ1-4; the D is unclear. Germline CDR1 is SGDLS and CDR2 is YYNGEE. The CDR3 contains 18 residues. The ends were cut back, 4 bases at V and 0 bases at J, with 19 bases in the middle. CDR3 nucleotide sequence: TGTGCCAGCAGCCCCGAGCGGTTCTTGGCAACAACTAATGAAAAACTGTTTTTT. Translating gives CASSPERFLATTNEKLFF.

V is TRBV7-2 and J is TRBJ1-2; the D is unclear. CDR1 is SGHTA, CDR2 FQGNSA, per germline. This CDR3 has 16 amino acids. V lost 0 bases and J lost 6, with 17 bases in between. The CDR3 spells CASSLAAAAVTDGYTF. CDR3 nucleotide sequence: TGTGCCAGCAGCTTAGCGGCAGCCGCGGTGACGGATGGCTACACCTTC.

The V gene is TRBV25-1, the J gene TRBJ2-7, with 10 nucleotides matching TRBD2. The CDR3 has 15 amino acids. Germline V lookup: CDR1 MGHDK, CDR2 SYGVNS. After removal of 5 bases from V and 6 bases from J, the junction contained 10 bases not matched to a gene. The CDR3 nucleotides read TGTGCCAGCAGTCGGCTAGCGGGAGTGGCGGGCGAGCAGTACTTC. This codes for CASSRLAGVAGEQYF.

This chain links TRBV15 with TRBJ2-7; D perhaps matches TRBD2 (5 bases). Trimming removed 5 bases from V and 3 bases from J, with 11 bases in between. The CDR3 is 13 amino acids. The germline V gene has CDR1 LNHNV and CDR2 YYDKDF (reference sequence). Written as DNA, the CDR3 is TGTGCCACCAGCCTATCCGGGAACTACGAGCAGTACTTC. This translates into CATSLSGNYEQYF.

The chain carries TRBV9 and TRBJ1-3; the D gene is possibly TRBD1 (6 bases). V lost 6 bases and J 4 bases, leaving 17 bases between the germline ends. The CDR3 loop spans 15 amino acids. Germline loops: CDR1 SGDLS, CDR2 YYNGEE. The CDR3, as DNA: TGTGCCAGCACCCCTCGGGGGGCGGGAGGAAACACCATATATTTT. Translated: CASTPRGAGGNTIYF.

The chain links TRBV7-2 to TRBJ2-7, with D tentatively TRBD2 (6 bases). The CDR3 runs to 14 residues. Germline V CDR1 and CDR2: SGHTA, FQGNSA. V was trimmed by 3 bases and J by 0 bases, leaving 9 bases between them. The CDR3 region is CASSFLGGSYEQYF. CDR3 nucleotides: TGTGCCAGCAGCTTTCTCGGGGGCTCCTACGAGCAGTACTTC.

The CDR3 loop reads CASSSLPTTALETQYF. Here the CDR3 DNA reads TGTGCCAGCAGCTCCCTTCCGACGACAGCCCTAGAGACCCAGTACTTC. This sequence joins TRBV13 and TRBJ2-5; D is perhaps TRBD1 (5 bases). Per germline, CDR1 PRHDT and CDR2 FYEKMQ (reference sequence). V lost 4 bases to trimming and J lost 4 bases, with 19 bases between them. This CDR3 is 16 amino acids long.

This chain joins TRBV7-2 and TRBJ2-1, with 9 bases matching TRBD2. The V and J ends lost 2 bases and 4 bases, in that order; junction bases with no gene match: 3. Germline CDR1 is SGHTA and CDR2 is FQGNSA. The CDR3 runs to 15 residues. CDR3 sequence: CASSLLAGLYNEQFF. As DNA, the CDR3 is TGTGCCAGCAGCTTACTAGCGGGACTTTACAATGAGCAGTTCTTC. Looking up the rest from reference TRBV7-2 and TRBJ2-1 gives the full variable domain: GAGVSQSPSNKVTEKGKDVELRCDPISGHTALYWYRQSLGQGLEFLIYFQGNSAPDKSGLPSDRFSAERTGGSVSTLTIQRTQQEDSAVYLCASSLLAGLYNEQFFGPGTRLTVL.

This chain uses TRBV6-2 or TRBV6-3 with TRBJ2-1; 11 nucleotides agree with TRBD2. The CDR3 has 17 amino acids. J lost 5 bases, V lost 5 bases, and 11 bases had no gene match. Per the germline V gene, CDR1 is MNHEY and CDR2 is SVGEGT. Here the CDR3 reads CASSRTSGLPLDNEQFF. The CDR3 DNA is TGTGCCAGCAGTAGGACTAGCGGGCTCCCTCTGGACAATGAGCAGTTCTTC.

This rearrangement joins TRBV27 to TRBJ2-2; D ambiguous. The CDR3 extends over 13 amino acids. V was pared by 1 base and J by 8 bases, with 8 bases between. Germline CDR1 and CDR2: MNHEY and SMNVEV (reference sequence). In DNA form, the CDR3 reads TGTGCCAGCAGTTTATTCCCCGGGGGGGAGCTGTTTTTT. This translates into CASSLFPGGELFF.

The V call is TRBV6-5, the J call TRBJ2-5; 9 bases line up with TRBD2. CDR1 and CDR2 (germline): MNHEY, SVGAGI. J was trimmed by 6 bases and V by 8 bases; bases with no gene match: 10. This CDR3 comprises 14 residues. The chain's CDR3 is CASAALAGSQTQYF. In DNA, the CDR3 is TGTGCCAGCGCGGCGCTAGCGGGAAGTCAGACCCAGTACTTC.

The CDR3 loop reads CASSLAAAPNEQYF. The CDR3 DNA is TGTGCCAGCAGCCTGGCCGCTGCTCCGAACGAGCAGTACTTC. The chain is built from TRBV7-9 and TRBJ2-7; D unclear. Trimming stripped 5 bases from V and 5 bases from J, with 16 bases between. The CDR3 runs 14 residues. Germline-derived CDR1 and CDR2 are SEHNR and FQNEAQ (reference sequence).

Comments on this clone: A read error may produce the germline difference seen at one junction end. This sequence joins TRBV24-1 and TRBJ2-3; 9 nucleotides line up with TRBD2. This CDR3 spans 17 amino acids. The germline V gene has CDR1 KGHDR and CDR2 SFDVKD. CDR3 region: CATSDSLRGGVTDTQYF. The CDR3 bases are TGTGCCACGAGTGACTCCTTGCGGGGGGGGGTCACAGATACGCAGTATTTT.